Shown below are 28 T cell receptor beta chains from a single sample sequenced in a study of shared clonotypes between healthy human individuals. Measured with immunoSEQ multiplex PCR; TCRdb has only the in-frame clones, and not every one. The sample lists under 150,000 clones; approximately 70% were seen once. The source material was memory CD8+ T cells sorted from blood. The subset is: CD45RO+ cells pooled with CCR7-negative TemRA cells. These receptors were obtained from a young woman in good health.

This clone was recorded only once. The rearrangement joins TRBV6-1 to TRBJ2-7, with D perhaps TRBD2 (6 bases). The CDR3 runs 14 residues. V was trimmed by 1 base and J by 0 bases, leaving 7 bases between them. Germline V lookup: CDR1 MNHNS, CDR2 SASEGT. CDR3 sequence reads: CASSEVAASYEQYF. DNA for the CDR3: TGTGCCAGCAGTGAAGTAGCGGCCTCCTACGAGCAGTACTTC.

The gene calls are TRBV5-4 and TRBJ1-3, with D hard to call. Germline CDR1 is SGHNT and CDR2 is YYREEE (reference sequence). Trimming pared 0 bases from V and 7 bases from J, leaving 17 bases between. The CDR3 is 16 amino acids. This chain's CDR3 is CASSLEVGRGGNTIYF. DNA of the CDR3: TGTGCCAGCAGCTTGGAGGTCGGGAGAGGAGGCAACACCATATATTTT.

The chain joins TRBV19 to TRBJ2-3, with D possibly being TRBD2 (5 bases). Germline V gene sequence: CDR1 LNHDA, CDR2 SQIVND (reference sequence). This CDR3 has 15 amino acids. Trimming pared 3 bases from V and 0 bases from J, leaving 10 bases between. CDR3: CASSIKRISTDTQYF. In DNA form, the CDR3 reads TGTGCCAGTAGTATTAAGCGGATTAGCACAGATACGCAGTATTTT.

V and J are TRBV28 and TRBJ2-7, with 10 bases fitting TRBD2. Germline CDR1 and CDR2: MDHEN and SYDVKM. The CDR3 totals 17 residues. After removal of 1 base from V and 4 bases from J, the junction contained 10 bases not matched to a gene. CDR3: CASSLSPGTSVDYEQYF. The DNA of the CDR3 is TGTGCCAGCAGTTTATCCCCCGGGACTAGCGTGGATTACGAGCAGTACTTC. Using reference TRBV28 and TRBJ2-7 for the parts outside the CDR3, the full variable domain is DVKVTQSSRYLVKRTGEKVFLECVQDMDHENMFWYRQDPGLGLRLIYFSYDVKMKEKGDIPEGYSVSREKKERFSLILESASTNQTSMYLCASSLSPGTSVDYEQYFGPGTRLTVT.

This chain joins TRBV27 and TRBJ2-7, with 11 bases fitting TRBD2. CDR3 size: 16 residues. Unmatched junction bases numbered 13, after V lost 7 bases and J lost 5 bases. The germline CDR1 and CDR2 sequences are MNHEY and SMNVEV (reference sequence). This chain's CDR3 is CASMLTSGVGWDEQYF. CDR3 bases: TGTGCCAGCATGCTGACTAGCGGGGTGGGATGGGACGAGCAGTACTTC.

This clone was seen more than once but under ten times. This chain connects TRBV6-1 to TRBJ2-7; 7 nucleotides match TRBD1. CDR3 length: 14 residues. Trimming took 7 bases from V and 2 from J; bases not matched to a gene: 8. Germline V lookup: CDR1 MNHNS, CDR2 SASEGT. The CDR3: CASKDRDSTYEQYF. The DNA for the CDR3 is TGTGCCAGCAAGGACCGGGACAGTACCTACGAGCAGTACTTC.

This chain joins TRBV4-1 and TRBJ2-1, with a tentative D call TRBD2 (5 bases). CDR1 MGHRA and CDR2 YSYEKL come from the germline V gene. The CDR3 spans 16 residues. V was pared by 1 base and J by 3 bases, with 13 bases between. CDR3 nucleotides: TGCGCCAGCAGCCAAGTCGGCGGAGGTCACTACAATGAGCAGTTCTTC. Translation gives CASSQVGGGHYNEQFF.

Details on this clone: This is likely an artifact of a read error, given a far larger clone one base away. The chain combines TRBV15 with TRBJ2-6; 7 nucleotides agree with TRBD1. Germline V gives CDR1 LNHNV, CDR2 YYDKDF (reference sequence). The CDR3 loop spans 16 amino acids. After removal of 3 bases from V and 4 bases from J, the junction contained 6 bases not matched to a gene. CDR3 residues: CATSSATGAGANVLTF. As DNA, the CDR3 is TGTGCCACCAGCAGCGCTACAGGGGCCGGGGCCAACGTCCTGACTTTC.

The V and J genes are TRBV4-1 and TRBJ1-4; D is uncertain. Germline V CDR1 and CDR2: MGHRA, YSYEKL. V shed 4 bases and J shed 0 bases, with 15 bases lying between them. CDR3 length equals 17 residues. The CDR3 reads CASSRILRLATNEKLFF. The CDR3 coding sequence is TGCGCCAGCAGCCGAATCTTGAGGCTTGCAACTAATGAAAAACTGTTTTTT.

The rearrangement links TRBV28 to TRBJ1-2; 8 positions agree with TRBD1. Germline loops: CDR1 MDHEN, CDR2 SYDVKM. The CDR3 sequence is 16 residues long. V gave up 5 bases and J gave up 6 bases; unmatched junction bases: 14. This chain's CDR3 is CASSAQRTGRGDGYTF. The CDR3 bases are TGTGCCAGCAGTGCTCAACGGACAGGGAGAGGAGATGGCTACACCTTC.

The DNA of the CDR3 is TGTGCCAGCAGCCCGGGGCGCTCTGGGGCCAACGTCCTGACTTTC. Translated, it gives CASSPGRSGANVLTF. V is TRBV6-5 and J is TRBJ2-6; D tentatively fits TRBD1 or TRBD2 (5 bases each). Germline V gives CDR1 MNHEY, CDR2 SVGAGI. Trimming took 6 bases from V and 0 from J, leaving 9 bases between them. The CDR3 is made up of 15 amino acids.

This rearrangement joins TRBV18 to TRBJ2-4; TRBD2 matches 8 bases. Germline CDR1 reads KGHSH; CDR2 reads LQKENI. V dropped 3 bases and J dropped 7; count of bases not matched to a gene: 5. The CDR3 is 14 amino acids. As DNA, the CDR3 is TGTGCCAGCTCACCGACAGCGGGAGCGAACATTCAGTACTTC. Amino acids: CASSPTAGANIQYF.

The chain combines TRBV27 with TRBJ2-1; possible D gene TRBD1, 6 bases. The CDR3 runs 11 residues. In germline, CDR1 is MNHEY, CDR2 SMNVEV (reference sequence). Trimming took off 4 bases at V and 10 bases at J, with 8 bases between the two ends. The CDR3 reads CASSSRGEQFF. CDR3 nucleotides: TGTGCCAGCAGTTCAAGGGGGGAGCAGTTCTTC.

The V gene is TRBV7-8, the J gene TRBJ1-2; TRBD1 matches 10 bases. The trim removed 4 bases at V and 5 bases at J, leaving 7 bases unmatched. Germline lookup yields CDR1 SGHVS and CDR2 FQNEAQ. The CDR3 runs 15 residues. The CDR3 loop is CASSSQPGQGYGYTF. The CDR3 nucleotides read TGTGCCAGCAGCTCCCAACCGGGACAGGGGTATGGCTACACCTTC.

The rearrangement links TRBV19 to TRBJ2-2, with D unclear. The CDR3 is 14 residues long. The germline V gene encodes CDR1 LNHDA and CDR2 SQIVND (reference sequence). V was cut by 1 base and J by 1 base, with 4 bases left in between. The DNA for the CDR3 is TGTGCCAGTAGTATAGCGCTGAACACCGGGGAGCTGTTTTTT. This sequence encodes CASSIALNTGELFF.

The CDR3 sequence: CASSPSLGANSGNTIYF. Written as DNA, the CDR3 is TGTGCCAGCAGCCCCTCCTTGGGCGCGAACTCTGGAAACACCATATATTTT. V usage is TRBV28 and J usage is TRBJ1-3; D is uncertain. Germline V gives CDR1 MDHEN, CDR2 SYDVKM. The CDR3 contains 17 residues. V lost 6 bases and J 0 bases, leaving 18 bases between the germline ends.

The chain recombines TRBV7-9 with TRBJ2-1, with 9 bases that match TRBD2. Germline CDR1 SEHNR, CDR2 FQNEAQ (reference sequence). V lost 5 bases, J lost 3 bases, and 5 bases stayed unmatched. This CDR3 region has 15 residues. This CDR3 is CASSLRAGGYNEQFF. CDR3 DNA: TGTGCCAGCAGCCTTCGAGCGGGAGGCTACAATGAGCAGTTCTTC.

V usage is TRBV27 and J usage is TRBJ1-2; D unresolved. Trimming shortened V by 1 base and J by 1 base, and 7 bases separated the two germline ends. The length of the CDR3 is 14 residues. Germline-derived CDR1 and CDR2 are MNHEY and SMNVEV (reference sequence). CDR3 sequence (DNA): TGTGCCAGCAGTTTATATTTCGGTAACTATGGCTACACCTTC. It yields the protein CASSLYFGNYGYTF.

The V call is TRBV5-6, the J call TRBJ2-7; 9 bases fit TRBD2. The germline gives CDR1 SGHDT, CDR2 YYEEEE. Trimming cost V 8 bases and J 3 bases; bases outside gene matches: 12. The CDR3 consists of 15 residues. The CDR3 region has the DNA TGTGCCAGTCGACCTTGGGAGCGGGAGGTCTACGAGCAGTACTTC. It is translated as CASRPWEREVYEQYF.

This clone was recorded only once. The V call is TRBV29-1, the J call TRBJ2-5, with a weak D call TRBD2 (6 bases). The J call could be wrong; TRBJ2-7 is a better fit for the DNA end. Germline lookup yields CDR1 SQVTM and CDR2 ANQGSEA. This CDR3 has 15 amino acids. CDR3 loop: CSVEGTSSGSYEQYF. In DNA, the CDR3 is TGCAGCGTTGAAGGCACTAGCTCGGGCTCCTACGAGCAGTACTTC.

The gene calls are TRBV12-1 and TRBJ1-5; TRBD1, the table's D call, lacks a check against the DNA. TRBV12-1 is termed a pseudogene. The CDR3 runs to 18 residues. The CDR3 loop reads CASSCRRDRGFLHQPQHF. CDR3 nucleotides: TGTGCCAGCAGCTGCCGGCGAGACAGGGGGTTTCTCCATCAGCCCCAGCATTTT.

V gene TRBV6-4 combines with J gene TRBJ1-5, with TRBD1 matching over 8 bases. CDR1 and CDR2 from the germline V gene are MRHNA and SNTAGT. J lost 5 bases, V lost 6 bases, and 12 bases had no gene match. The CDR3 loop spans 16 amino acids. The CDR3 spells CASSQKRQGTHQPQHF. For the CDR3, the DNA is TGTGCCAGCAGCCAGAAAAGACAGGGGACCCATCAGCCCCAGCATTTT.

J is TRBJ1-5 and V is TRBV2; unclear D gene. The germline V and J ends were trimmed by 4 bases and 0 bases, with 4 bases remaining between them. CDR1 and CDR2 (germline): SNHLY, FYNNEI. The CDR3 runs to 13 residues. CDR3 residues: CASSVYSNQPQHF. The CDR3 DNA is TGTGCCAGCAGTGTATATAGCAATCAGCCCCAGCATTTT.

The chain joins TRBV29-1 to TRBJ2-1; 7 nucleotides match TRBD1. Germline V gene sequence: CDR1 SQVTM, CDR2 ANQGSEA. The J segment lost 6 bases and the V segment lost 3 bases, leaving 2 bases of the junction unmatched. The CDR3 consists of 12 residues. The DNA for the CDR3 is TGCAGCGTTGAGGGACAGCTCAATGAGCAGTTCTTC. Its translation: CSVEGQLNEQFF.

The table lists this clone with a few counts. The chain recombines TRBV7-9 with TRBJ2-1; D is unresolved. Trimming left V 5 bases short and J 10 bases short, with 15 bases between. The CDR3 covers 13 residues. Germline CDR1 reads SEHNR; CDR2 reads FQNEAQ (reference sequence). CDR3 amino acids: CASSQYLDAEQFF. CDR3 nucleotides: TGTGCCAGCAGCCAATATCTAGATGCCGAGCAGTTCTTC. The full variable domain, in which reference TRBV7-9 and TRBJ2-1 provide the parts outside the CDR3, is DTGVSQNPRHKITKRGQNVTFRCDPISEHNRLYWYRQTLGQGPEFLTYFQNEAQLEKSRLLSDRFSAERPKGSFSTLEIQRTEQGDSAMYLCASSQYLDAEQFFGPGTRLTVL.

The rearrangement joins TRBV4-1 to TRBJ1-1; D gene uncertain. Germline V CDR1 and CDR2: MGHRA, YSYEKL. This CDR3 comprises 13 residues. V was pared by 4 bases and J by 5 bases, with 11 bases between. The CDR3 loop is CASSRELKTEAFF. In nucleotides, the CDR3 is TGCGCCAGCAGCCGGGAACTAAAGACTGAAGCTTTCTTT.

V and J are TRBV10-3 and TRBJ2-1, with 13 positions matching TRBD2. The germline V gene encodes CDR1 ENHRY and CDR2 SYGVKD. Trimming removed 6 bases from V and 0 bases from J; junction bases left unmatched: 8. The CDR3 is made up of 18 amino acids. The CDR3 sequence: CAIRKTRTSGSSYNEQFF. The CDR3 bases are TGTGCCATCAGAAAAACCAGGACTAGCGGGAGCTCCTACAATGAGCAGTTCTTC.

This chain connects TRBV4-1 to TRBJ2-7; D is perhaps TRBD2 (6 bases). Germline V gene data show CDR1 as MGHRA and CDR2 as YSYEKL. Trimming left V 2 bases short and J 2 bases short, with 10 bases between. There are 14 residues in the CDR3. CDR3 sequence reads: CASSQWASAYEQYF. DNA of the CDR3: TGCGCCAGCAGCCAATGGGCTAGCGCCTACGAGCAGTACTTC.